Each of the 4 T cell receptor beta chains below was sequenced from the same sample in a study of technical replicates of blood from a handful of donors. The data were produced by immunoSEQ multiplex PCR, yet TCRdb's version contains in-frame clones alone and is incomplete. The sample has more than 65,000 clones, approximately 75% seen once. Specimen: PBMCs. The receptor source for this set is a human donor in good health. Some clones in this sample may be carry-over from other donors' samples.

J is TRBJ2-7 and V is TRBV30, with D maybe TRBD2 (6 bases). V was pared by 6 bases and J by 4 bases, with 19 bases between. This CDR3 comprises 14 residues. Germline values: CDR1 GTSNPN, CDR2 SVGIG (reference sequence). CDR3 DNA sequence: TGTGCCTGCTTCCGGGGGACCTCCCTTTACGAGCAGTACTTC. Protein sequence: CACFRGTSLYEQYF.

V gene TRBV11-2 combines with J gene TRBJ2-5; 9 bases line up with TRBD2. Germline CDR1 is SGHAT and CDR2 is FQNNGV. The V and J ends lost 2 bases and 5 bases, in that order; junction bases with no gene match: 6. This CDR3 contains 15 residues. CDR3 protein: CASSLSGGRAETQYF. The CDR3 DNA reads as TGTGCCAGCAGCTTAAGTGGCGGGAGGGCCGAGACCCAGTACTTC.

The chain employs TRBV29-1 and TRBJ1-1; TRBD1 aligns across 7 bases. The length of the CDR3 is 13 residues. Germline lookup yields CDR1 SQVTM and CDR2 ANQGSEA. With V trimmed by 6 bases and J by 1 base, 5 bases remained unmatched. In DNA, the CDR3 is TGCAGCGTGTCGGGACAGTCGAACACTGAAGCTTTCTTT. Encoded protein: CSVSGQSNTEAFF.

The chain joins TRBV25-1 to TRBJ2-7; maybe TRBD1 (6 bases). Trimming removed 6 bases at V and 5 bases at J, with 11 bases between. Germline CDR1 reads MGHDK; CDR2 reads SYGVNS. CDR3 length: 12 amino acids. CDR3 DNA sequence: TGTGCCAGCAGACAGGGTTATCACGAGCAGTACTTC. It yields the protein CASRQGYHEQYF.